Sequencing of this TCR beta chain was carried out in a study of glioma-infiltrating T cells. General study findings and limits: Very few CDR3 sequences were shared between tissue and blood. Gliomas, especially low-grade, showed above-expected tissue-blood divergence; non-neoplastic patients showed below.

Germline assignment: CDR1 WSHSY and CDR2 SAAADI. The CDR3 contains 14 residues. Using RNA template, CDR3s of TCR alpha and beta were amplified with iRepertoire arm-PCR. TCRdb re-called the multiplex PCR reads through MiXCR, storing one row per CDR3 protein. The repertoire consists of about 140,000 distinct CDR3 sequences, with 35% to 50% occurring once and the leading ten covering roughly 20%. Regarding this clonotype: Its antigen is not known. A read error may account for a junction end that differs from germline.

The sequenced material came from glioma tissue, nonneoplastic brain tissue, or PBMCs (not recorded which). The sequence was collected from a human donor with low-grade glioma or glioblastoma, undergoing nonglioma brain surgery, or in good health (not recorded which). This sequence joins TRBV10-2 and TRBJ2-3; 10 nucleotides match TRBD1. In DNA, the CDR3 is TGTGCCTCCAAAGGGACAGGGGGCACAGATACGCAGTATTTT. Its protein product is CASKGTGGTDTQYF.